What follows is one T cell receptor (beta chain) and its context. This sample stems from a study of blood T cell repertoires in COVID-19. Study in general: Both acute and convalescent COVID-19 samples were obtained from the United States, Italy and Spain. From T cells, B-cell-depleted T cells, or PBMCs came the material, which was cDNA or gDNA.

Using immunoSEQ multiplex PCR, the repertoire was profiled, and TCRdb retains in-frame clones only, with some absent. The sample has 130,000 to 150,000 clones; approximately 88% are singletons. Specimen: peripheral blood. The clonotype comes from a woman aged 45 to 65 with acute or convalescent COVID-19.

The CDR3 protein is CASSYRRDSTDTQYF. The CDR3 DNA reads TGTGCCAGCAGTTACCGGAGGGATAGCACAGATACGCAGTATTTT. The J gene is TRBJ2-3, the V gene TRBV6-2 or TRBV6-3; a weak D match, TRBD2 (6 bases). With 2 bases removed from V and 0 bases from J, the gap between germline ends came to 9 bases. The CDR3 runs to 15 residues. Germline CDR1 is MNHEY and CDR2 is SVGEGT.